This passage covers 6 T cell receptor beta chains from one sample sequenced in a study of long-term antiretroviral therapy in people with HIV. A v3.0 immunoSEQ assay was performed at survey level. Data came from immunoSEQ multiplex PCR; TCRdb stores just in-frame clones and leaves some out. This table has roughly 38,000 clones, roughly four fifths appearing once. Material: unsorted PBMCs, obtained 0.3 years after starting antiretroviral therapy. These receptor sequences come from a man aged 18 to 29 with HIV.

This chain joins TRBV7-6 and TRBJ1-3; the D is unclear. The CDR3 runs 14 residues. The germline gives CDR1 SGHVS, CDR2 FNYEAQ. V was clipped by 5 bases and J by 4 bases, with 12 bases between them. The CDR3 nucleotides read TGTGCCAGCAGCCTAGGAGGGTTCGGAAACACCATATATTTT. Translation gives CASSLGGFGNTIYF.

This clone was observed a single time. V and J are TRBV2 and TRBJ2-2; a weak D match, TRBD2 (6 bases). Germline V gene data show CDR1 as SNHLY and CDR2 as FYNNEI. The CDR3 runs to 16 residues. V shed 6 bases and J shed 4 bases, with 18 bases lying between them. The CDR3 nucleotides are TGTGCCAGCAGGGGGAGGAGAGGGGCTCGCACCGGGGAGCTGTTTTTT. The encoded protein is CASRGRRGARTGELFF.

The V call is TRBV4-1, the J call TRBJ1-1, with D tentatively TRBD1 (6 bases). V was shortened by 4 bases and J by 1 base, with 10 bases between the two germline ends. Germline assignment: CDR1 MGHRA and CDR2 YSYEKL. This CDR3 is built from 14 residues. CDR3 sequence reads: CASSPQTGNTEAFF. For the CDR3, the DNA is TGCGCCAGCAGCCCCCAGACAGGGAACACTGAAGCTTTCTTT.

The chain joins TRBV9 to TRBJ2-5; D is perhaps TRBD1 (5 bases). The germline CDR1 and CDR2 sequences are SGDLS and YYNGEE. This CDR3 spans 14 amino acids. The germline V and J ends were trimmed by 0 bases and 5 bases, with 11 bases remaining between them. CDR3 nucleotide sequence: TGTGCCAGCAGCGTAGTGTGGGGCAGCGAGACCCAGTACTTC. It codes for CASSVVWGSETQYF.

The chain has TRBV5-1 and TRBJ2-5; no definite D call. The CDR3 runs to 14 residues. CDR1 is SGHRS and CDR2 is YFSETQ in the germline V gene. Trimming shortened V by 1 base and J by 2 bases, and 9 bases separated the two germline ends. CDR3 nucleotide sequence: TGCGCCAGCAGCTTGATGCCAGGTCAAGAGACCCAGTACTTC. Translated: CASSLMPGQETQYF.

The chain carries TRBV6-5 and TRBJ2-1; perhaps D is TRBD1 or TRBD2 (5 bases each). CDR1 and CDR2 from the germline V gene are MNHEY and SVGAGI. This CDR3 spans 13 amino acids. Trimming shortened V by 2 bases and J by 5 bases, and 7 bases separated the two germline ends. CDR3 protein: CASSYGGNNEQFF. The CDR3 DNA reads TGTGCCAGCAGTTACGGGGGTAACAATGAGCAGTTCTTC.